Sequencing of this TCR beta chain was carried out in a study of blood T cell repertoires in COVID-19. At the level of the study: Sites across the United States, Italy and Spain contributed samples from acute and convalescent COVID-19. Sources were T cells, B-cell-depleted T cells, or PBMCs; the material itself was cDNA or gDNA.

The CDR3 sequence is 14 residues long. Germline V gene data show CDR1 as MGHDK and CDR2 as SYGVNS. V gave up 3 bases and J gave up 2 bases, with 7 bases separating them. Sequenced by immunoSEQ multiplex PCR; TCRdb stores in-frame clones only, minus some. The table records 85,000 to 130,000 clones, approximately 87% of them present only once. This clone was seen only a few times. The chain combines TRBV25-1 with TRBJ2-2; no reliable D call. The sequenced material came from peripheral blood. The sequence was collected from a man aged 50-60 years with acute or convalescent COVID-19. The CDR3 region has the DNA TGTGCCAGCAGTGACATAGCTAACACCGGGGAGCTGTTTTTT. It yields the protein CASSDIANTGELFF.